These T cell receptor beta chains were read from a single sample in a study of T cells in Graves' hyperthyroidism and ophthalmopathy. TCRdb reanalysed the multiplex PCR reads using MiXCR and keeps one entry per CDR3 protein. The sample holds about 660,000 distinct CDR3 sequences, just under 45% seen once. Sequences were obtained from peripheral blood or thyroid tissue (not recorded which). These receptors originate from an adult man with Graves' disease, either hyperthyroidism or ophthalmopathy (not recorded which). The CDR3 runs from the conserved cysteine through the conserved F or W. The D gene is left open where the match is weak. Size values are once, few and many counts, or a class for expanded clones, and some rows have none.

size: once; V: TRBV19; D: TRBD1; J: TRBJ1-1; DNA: TGTGCCAGTAGTATAAGGGACAGGGGTCGGAACACTGAAGCTTTCTTT; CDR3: CASSIRDRGRNTEAFF
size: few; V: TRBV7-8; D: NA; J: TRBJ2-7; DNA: TGTGCCAGCAGCTTTGGGACCCCCGAGCAGTACTTC; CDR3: CASSFGTPEQYF
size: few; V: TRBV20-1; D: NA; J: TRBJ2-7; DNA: TGCAGTGCTAGTTCAGGGAGAGACTACGAGCAGTACTTC; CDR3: CSASSGRDYEQYF
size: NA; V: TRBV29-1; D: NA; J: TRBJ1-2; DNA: TGCAGCTTAGCTTCGCGCAAGGACTATGGCTACACCTTC; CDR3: CSLASRKDYGYTF
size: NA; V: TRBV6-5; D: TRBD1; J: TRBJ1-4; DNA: TGTGCCAGCAGTCGCACAGGGGCCGAAAATGAAAAACTGTTTTTT; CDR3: CASSRTGAENEKLFF
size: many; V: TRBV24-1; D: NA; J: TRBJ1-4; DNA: TGTGCCACCAGGGGGGAAACTAATGAAAAACTGTTTTTT; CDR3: CATRGETNEKLFF
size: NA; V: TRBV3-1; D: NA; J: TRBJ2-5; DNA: TGTGCCAGCAGCCCCCTATCCACTAGAAGGGAAGAGACCCAGTACTTC; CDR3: CASSPLSTRREETQYF
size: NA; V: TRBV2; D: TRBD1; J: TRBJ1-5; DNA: TGTGCCAGCAGTCGTCGACAGGGTGCGTATCAGCCCCAGCATTTT; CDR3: CASSRRQGAYQPQHF
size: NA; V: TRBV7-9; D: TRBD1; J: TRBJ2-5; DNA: TGTGCCAGCAGCTTGGGGGCCACCGGGGACAGGGGGTACCAAGAGACCCAGTACTTC; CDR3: CASSLGATGDRGYQETQYF
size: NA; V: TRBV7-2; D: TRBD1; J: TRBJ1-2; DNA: TGTGCCTGGAGAGACAGGGCTGGCTACACCTTC; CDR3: CAWRDRAGYTF
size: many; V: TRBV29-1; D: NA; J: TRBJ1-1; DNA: TGCAGCGTTGTGAAGGGGAACACTGAAGCTTTCTTT; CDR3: CSVVKGNTEAFF
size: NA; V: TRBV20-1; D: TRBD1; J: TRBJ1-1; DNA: TGCAGTGCTCGCCGGGACAGGGCAGACACTGAAGCTTTCTTT; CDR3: CSARRDRADTEAFF
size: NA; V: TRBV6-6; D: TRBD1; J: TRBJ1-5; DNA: TGTGCCAGCAGTGCAACAGGGGAAACTCAGCCCCAGCATTTT; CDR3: CASSATGETQPQHF
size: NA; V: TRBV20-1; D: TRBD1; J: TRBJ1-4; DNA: TGCAGTGCCACCGACAGGGGAATAGCTGGTGGAAAACTGTTTTTT; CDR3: CSATDRGIAGGKLFF
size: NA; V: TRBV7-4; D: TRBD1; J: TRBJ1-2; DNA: TGTGCCAGCAGCGTTGAAACAGGGGAAAACTATGGCTACACCTTC; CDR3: CASSVETGENYGYTF
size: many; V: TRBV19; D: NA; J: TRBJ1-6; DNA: TGTGCCAGTGGTCAGGGCGGGTTTAATTCACCCCTCCACTTT; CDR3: CASGQGGFNSPLHF
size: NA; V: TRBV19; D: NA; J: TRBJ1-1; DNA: TGTGCCAGTAGGTCGACAGGACCGAACACTGAAGCTTTCTTT; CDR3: CASRSTGPNTEAFF
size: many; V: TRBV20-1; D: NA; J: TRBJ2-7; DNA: TGCAGTGCTGAGTCCGGGACGGAAGTGTCCTACGAGCAGTACTTC; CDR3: CSAESGTEVSYEQYF
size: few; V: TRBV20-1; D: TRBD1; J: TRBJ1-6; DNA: TGCAGTGCTGAGACAGGGGGCGATAATTCACCCCTCCACTTT; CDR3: CSAETGGDNSPLHF
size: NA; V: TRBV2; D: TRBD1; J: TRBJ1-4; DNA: TGTGCCAGCAGCCAAGATCGGGGACAGAGGAATGAAAAACTGTTTTTT; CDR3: CASSQDRGQRNEKLFF
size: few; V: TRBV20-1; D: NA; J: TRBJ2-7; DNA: TGCAGGGCAAAGGGCCCCGCCTACGAGCAGTACTTC; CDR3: CRAKGPAYEQYF
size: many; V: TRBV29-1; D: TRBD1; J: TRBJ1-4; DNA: TGCAGCGTTGAATGGGACAGCACAGATGAAAAACTGTTTTTT; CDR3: CSVEWDSTDEKLFF
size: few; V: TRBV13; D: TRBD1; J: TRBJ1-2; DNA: TGTGCCAGCAGCTTTCAAGGACAGGGTGGTGGCTACACCTTC; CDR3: CASSFQGQGGGYTF